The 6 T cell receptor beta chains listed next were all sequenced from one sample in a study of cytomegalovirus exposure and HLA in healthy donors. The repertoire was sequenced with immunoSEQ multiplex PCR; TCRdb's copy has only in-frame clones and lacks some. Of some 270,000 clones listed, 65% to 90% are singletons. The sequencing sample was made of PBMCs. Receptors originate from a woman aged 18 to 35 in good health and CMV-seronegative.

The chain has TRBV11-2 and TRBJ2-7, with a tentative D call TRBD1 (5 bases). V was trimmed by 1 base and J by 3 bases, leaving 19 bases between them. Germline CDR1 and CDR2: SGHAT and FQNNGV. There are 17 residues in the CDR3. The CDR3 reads CASSLGWRTGNVYEQYF. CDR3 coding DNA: TGTGCCAGCAGCTTAGGATGGAGAACAGGCAATGTCTACGAGCAGTACTTC.

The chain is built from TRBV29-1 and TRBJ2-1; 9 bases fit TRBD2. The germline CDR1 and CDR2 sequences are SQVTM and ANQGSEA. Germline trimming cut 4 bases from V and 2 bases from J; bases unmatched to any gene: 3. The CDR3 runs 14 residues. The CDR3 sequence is CSVGRGGPYNEQFF. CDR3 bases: TGCAGCGTTGGGCGGGGGGGCCCCTACAATGAGCAGTTCTTC.

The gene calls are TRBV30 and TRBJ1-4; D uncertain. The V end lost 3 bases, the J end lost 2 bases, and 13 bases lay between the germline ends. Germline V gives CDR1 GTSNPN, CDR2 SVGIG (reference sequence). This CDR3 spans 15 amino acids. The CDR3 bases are TGTGCCTGGAGCGAATCACGGTGGACTAATGAAAAACTGTTTTTT. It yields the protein CAWSESRWTNEKLFF.

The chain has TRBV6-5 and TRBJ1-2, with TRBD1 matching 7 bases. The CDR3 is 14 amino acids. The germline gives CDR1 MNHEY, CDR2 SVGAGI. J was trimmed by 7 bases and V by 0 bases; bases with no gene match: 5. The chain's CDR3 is CASSYSQGGTGYTF. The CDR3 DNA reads TGTGCCAGCAGTTACTCTCAGGGGGGTACTGGCTACACCTTC.

Written as DNA, the CDR3 is TGCGCCAGCAAGGAACAGGCGAACACCGGGGAGCTGTTTTTT. Its translation is CASKEQANTGELFF. The V and J genes are TRBV5-1 and TRBJ2-2; perhaps TRBD1 as D (5 bases). V dropped 6 bases and J dropped 0 bases, with 9 bases sitting between them. This CDR3 contains 14 residues. Looked up from germline, CDR1 is SGHRS and CDR2 is YFSETQ.

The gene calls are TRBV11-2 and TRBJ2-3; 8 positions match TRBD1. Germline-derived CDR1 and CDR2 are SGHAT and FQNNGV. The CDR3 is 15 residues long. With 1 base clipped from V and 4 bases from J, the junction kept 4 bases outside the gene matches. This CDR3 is CASSLGQGWADTQYF. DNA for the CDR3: TGTGCCAGCAGCTTAGGACAGGGGTGGGCAGATACGCAGTATTTT.